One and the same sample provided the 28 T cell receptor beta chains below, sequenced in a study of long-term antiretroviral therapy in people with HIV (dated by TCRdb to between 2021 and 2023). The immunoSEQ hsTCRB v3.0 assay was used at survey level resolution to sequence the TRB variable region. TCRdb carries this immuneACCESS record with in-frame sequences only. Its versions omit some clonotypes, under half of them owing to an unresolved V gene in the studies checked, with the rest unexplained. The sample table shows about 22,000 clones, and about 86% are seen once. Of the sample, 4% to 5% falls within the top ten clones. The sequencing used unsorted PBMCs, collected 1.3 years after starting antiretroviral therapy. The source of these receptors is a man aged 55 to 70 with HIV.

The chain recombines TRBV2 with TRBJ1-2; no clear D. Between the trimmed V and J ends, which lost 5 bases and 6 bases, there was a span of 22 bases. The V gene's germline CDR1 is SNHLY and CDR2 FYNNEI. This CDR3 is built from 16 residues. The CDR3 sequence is CASSLARMGGSHGYTF. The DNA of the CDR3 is TGTGCCAGCAGTCTAGCCCGTATGGGCGGGTCTCATGGCTACACCTTC.

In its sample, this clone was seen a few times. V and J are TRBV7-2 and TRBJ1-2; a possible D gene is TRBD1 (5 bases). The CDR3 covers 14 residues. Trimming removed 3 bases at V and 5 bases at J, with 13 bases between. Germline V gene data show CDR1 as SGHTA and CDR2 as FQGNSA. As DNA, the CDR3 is TGTGCCAGCAGCTTTAATGTAGCAGGGTATGGCTACACCTTC. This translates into CASSFNVAGYGYTF.

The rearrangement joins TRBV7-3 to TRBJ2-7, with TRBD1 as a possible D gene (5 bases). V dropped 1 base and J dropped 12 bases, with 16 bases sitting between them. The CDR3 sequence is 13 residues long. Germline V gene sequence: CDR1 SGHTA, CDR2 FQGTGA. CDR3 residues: CASSLMGQGYLYF. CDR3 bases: TGTGCCAGCAGCTTAATGGGGCAGGGCTATTTGTACTTC.

CDR3 protein: CAWGQENLPYEQYF. The CDR3 region has the DNA TGTGCCTGGGGACAAGAAAATCTCCCCTACGAGCAGTACTTC. The chain is built from TRBV30 and TRBJ2-7; tentatively, D is TRBD1 (5 bases). The V gene lost 5 bases and the J gene lost 2 bases, with 16 bases spanning the gap. The CDR3 contains 14 residues. The germline V gene encodes CDR1 GTSNPN and CDR2 SVGIG (reference sequence).

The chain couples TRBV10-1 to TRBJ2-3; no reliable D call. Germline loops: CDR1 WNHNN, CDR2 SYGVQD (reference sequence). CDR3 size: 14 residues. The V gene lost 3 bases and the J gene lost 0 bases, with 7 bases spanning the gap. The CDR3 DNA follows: TGCGCCAGCAGTGAAGAAAGCAGCACAGATACGCAGTATTTT. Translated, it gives CASSEESSTDTQYF.

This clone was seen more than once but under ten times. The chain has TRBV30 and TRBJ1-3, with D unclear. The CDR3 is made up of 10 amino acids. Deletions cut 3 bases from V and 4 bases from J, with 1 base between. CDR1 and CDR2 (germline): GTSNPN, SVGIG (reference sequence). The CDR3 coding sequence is TGTGCCTGGAGCGGAAACACCATATATTTT. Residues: CAWSGNTIYF.

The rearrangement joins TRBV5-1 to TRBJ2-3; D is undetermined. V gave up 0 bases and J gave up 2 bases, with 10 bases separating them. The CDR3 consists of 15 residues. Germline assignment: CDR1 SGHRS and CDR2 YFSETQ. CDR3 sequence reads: CASSLAVIHTDTQYF. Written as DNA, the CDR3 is TGCGCCAGCAGCTTGGCCGTGATCCACACAGATACGCAGTATTTT.

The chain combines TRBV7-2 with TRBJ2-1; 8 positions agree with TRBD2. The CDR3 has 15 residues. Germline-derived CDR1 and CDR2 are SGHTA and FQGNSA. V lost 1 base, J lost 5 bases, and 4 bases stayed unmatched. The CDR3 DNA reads TGTGCCAGCAGCTTAGAAAGCGGGGGAAACAATGAGCAGTTCTTC. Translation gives CASSLESGGNNEQFF.

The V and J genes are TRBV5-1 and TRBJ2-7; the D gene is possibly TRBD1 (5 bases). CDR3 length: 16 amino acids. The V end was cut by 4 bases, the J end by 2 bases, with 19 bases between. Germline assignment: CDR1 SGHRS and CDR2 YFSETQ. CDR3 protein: CASSQRGPDITYEQYF. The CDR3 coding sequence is TGCGCCAGCAGCCAGCGTGGCCCGGACATAACCTACGAGCAGTACTTC.

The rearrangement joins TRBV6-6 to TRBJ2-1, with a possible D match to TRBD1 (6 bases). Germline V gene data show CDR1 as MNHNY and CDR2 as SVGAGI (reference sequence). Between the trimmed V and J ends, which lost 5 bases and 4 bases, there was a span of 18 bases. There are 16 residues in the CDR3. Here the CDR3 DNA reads TGTGCCAGCAGTACATCGACAGGTCTTGGATACAATGAGCAGTTCTTC. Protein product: CASSTSTGLGYNEQFF.

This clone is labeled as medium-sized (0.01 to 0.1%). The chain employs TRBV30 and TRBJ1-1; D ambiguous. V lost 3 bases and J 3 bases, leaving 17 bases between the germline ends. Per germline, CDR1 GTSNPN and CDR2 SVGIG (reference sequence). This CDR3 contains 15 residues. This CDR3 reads CAWSGLRVIDTEAFF. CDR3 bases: TGTGCCTGGAGCGGCTTAAGGGTAATTGACACTGAAGCTTTCTTT.

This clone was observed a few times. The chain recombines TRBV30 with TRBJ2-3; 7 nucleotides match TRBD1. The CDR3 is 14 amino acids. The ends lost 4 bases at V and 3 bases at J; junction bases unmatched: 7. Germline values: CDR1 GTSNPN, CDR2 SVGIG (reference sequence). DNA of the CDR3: TGTGCCTGGACTACAGGGGTGCGGACAGATACGCAGTATTTT. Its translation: CAWTTGVRTDTQYF.

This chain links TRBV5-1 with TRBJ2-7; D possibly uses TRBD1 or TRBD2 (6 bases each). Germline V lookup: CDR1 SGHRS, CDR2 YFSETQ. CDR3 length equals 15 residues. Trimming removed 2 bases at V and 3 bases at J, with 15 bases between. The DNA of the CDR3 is TGCGCCAGCAGCTTCCGGGTCGGGGGCGTCTACGAGCAGTACTTC. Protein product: CASSFRVGGVYEQYF.

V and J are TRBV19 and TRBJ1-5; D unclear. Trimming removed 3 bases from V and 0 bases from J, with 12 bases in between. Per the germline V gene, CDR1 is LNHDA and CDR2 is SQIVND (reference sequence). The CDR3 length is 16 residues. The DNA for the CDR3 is TGTGCCAGTAGTATGGCCAGCCCATATAGCAATCAGCCCCAGCATTTT. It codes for CASSMASPYSNQPQHF.

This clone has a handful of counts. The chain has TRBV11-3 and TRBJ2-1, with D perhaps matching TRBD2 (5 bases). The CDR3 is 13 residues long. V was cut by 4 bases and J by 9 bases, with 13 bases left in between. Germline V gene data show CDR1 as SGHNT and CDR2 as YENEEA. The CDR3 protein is CASSWLEAGEQFF. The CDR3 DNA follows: TGTGCCAGCAGCTGGCTCGAGGCGGGTGAGCAGTTCTTC.

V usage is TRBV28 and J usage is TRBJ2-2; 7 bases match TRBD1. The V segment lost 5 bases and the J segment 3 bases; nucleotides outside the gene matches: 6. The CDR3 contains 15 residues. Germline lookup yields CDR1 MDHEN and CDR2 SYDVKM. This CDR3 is CASSRNRGHTGELFF. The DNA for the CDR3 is TGTGCCAGCAGTCGGAACAGGGGACACACCGGGGAGCTGTTTTTT.

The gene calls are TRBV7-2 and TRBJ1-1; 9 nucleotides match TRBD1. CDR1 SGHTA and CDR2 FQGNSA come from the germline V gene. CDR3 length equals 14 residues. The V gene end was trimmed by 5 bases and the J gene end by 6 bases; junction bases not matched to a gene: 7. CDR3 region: CASSLQGASPEAFF. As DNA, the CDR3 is TGTGCCAGCAGCCTACAGGGGGCGAGTCCTGAAGCTTTCTTT. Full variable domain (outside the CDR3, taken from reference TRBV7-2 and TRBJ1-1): GAGVSQSPSNKVTEKGKDVELRCDPISGHTALYWYRQSLGQGLEFLIYFQGNSAPDKSGLPSDRFSAERTGGSVSTLTIQRTQQEDSAVYLCASSLQGASPEAFFGQGTRLTVV.

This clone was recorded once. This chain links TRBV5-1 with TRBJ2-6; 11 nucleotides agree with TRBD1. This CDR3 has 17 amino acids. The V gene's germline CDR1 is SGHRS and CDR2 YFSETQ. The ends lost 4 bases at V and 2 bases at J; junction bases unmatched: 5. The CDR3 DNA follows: TGCGCCAGCAGCAATGGACAGGGGGCTGCTGGGGCCAACGTCCTGACTTTC. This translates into CASSNGQGAAGANVLTF. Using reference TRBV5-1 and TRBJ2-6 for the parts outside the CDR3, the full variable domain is KAGVTQTPRYLIKTRGQQVTLSCSPISGHRSVSWYQQTPGQGLQFLFEYFSETQRNKGNFPGRFSGRQFSNSRSEMNVSTLELGDSALYLCASSNGQGAAGANVLTFGAGSRLTVL.

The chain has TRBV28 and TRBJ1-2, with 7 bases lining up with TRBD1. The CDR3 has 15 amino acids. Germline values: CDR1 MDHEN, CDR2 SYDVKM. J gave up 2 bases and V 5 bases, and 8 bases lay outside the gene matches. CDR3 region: CASSPRGAGNYGYTF. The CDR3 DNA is TGTGCCAGCAGTCCCAGGGGGGCCGGAAACTATGGCTACACCTTC.

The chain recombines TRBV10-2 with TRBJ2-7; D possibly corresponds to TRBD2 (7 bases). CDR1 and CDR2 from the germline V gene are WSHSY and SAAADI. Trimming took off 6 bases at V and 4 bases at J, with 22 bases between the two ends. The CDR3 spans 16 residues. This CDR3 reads CASSQDPIRGGYEQYF. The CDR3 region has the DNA TGCGCCAGCAGCCAGGATCCGATTAGGGGGGGGTACGAGCAGTACTTC.

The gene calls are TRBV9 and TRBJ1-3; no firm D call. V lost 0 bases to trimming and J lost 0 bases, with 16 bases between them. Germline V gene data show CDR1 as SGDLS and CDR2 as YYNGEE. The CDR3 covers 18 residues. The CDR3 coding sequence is TGTGCCAGCAGCGTAGATCCGCCGATTATACCCTCTGGAAACACCATATATTTT. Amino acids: CASSVDPPIIPSGNTIYF.

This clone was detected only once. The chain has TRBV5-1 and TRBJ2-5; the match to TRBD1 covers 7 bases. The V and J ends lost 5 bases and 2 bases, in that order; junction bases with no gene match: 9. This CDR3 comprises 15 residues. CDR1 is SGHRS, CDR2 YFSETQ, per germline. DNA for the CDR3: TGCGCCAGCAGGAGTTACCCGGGACAGCAAGAGACCCAGTACTTC. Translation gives CASRSYPGQQETQYF.

CDR3 region: CASSLRTGEDSPLHF. As DNA, the CDR3 is TGTGCCAGTTCCTTAAGGACAGGGGAAGATTCACCCCTCCACTTT. The chain has TRBV18 and TRBJ1-6, with 9 bases lining up with TRBD1. The CDR3 is 15 amino acids. The germline CDR1 and CDR2 sequences are KGHSH and LQKENI. V gave up 9 bases and J gave up 8 bases; unmatched junction bases: 11.

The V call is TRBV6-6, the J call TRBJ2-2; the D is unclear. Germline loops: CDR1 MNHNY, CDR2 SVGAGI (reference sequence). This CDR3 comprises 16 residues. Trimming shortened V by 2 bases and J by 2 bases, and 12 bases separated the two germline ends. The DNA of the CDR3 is TGTGCCAGCAGTTACGGGTTAGGCAGTAACACCGGGGAGCTGTTTTTT. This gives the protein CASSYGLGSNTGELFF.

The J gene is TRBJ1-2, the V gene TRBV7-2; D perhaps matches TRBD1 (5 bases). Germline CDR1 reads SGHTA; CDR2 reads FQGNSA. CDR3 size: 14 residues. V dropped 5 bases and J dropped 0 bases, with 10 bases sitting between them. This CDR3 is CASSPGGSNYGYTF. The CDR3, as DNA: TGTGCCAGCAGCCCGGGGGGGTCTAACTATGGCTACACCTTC. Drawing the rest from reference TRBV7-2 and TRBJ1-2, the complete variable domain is GAGVSQSPSNKVTEKGKDVELRCDPISGHTALYWYRQSLGQGLEFLIYFQGNSAPDKSGLPSDRFSAERTGGSVSTLTIQRTQQEDSAVYLCASSPGGSNYGYTFGSGTRLTVV.

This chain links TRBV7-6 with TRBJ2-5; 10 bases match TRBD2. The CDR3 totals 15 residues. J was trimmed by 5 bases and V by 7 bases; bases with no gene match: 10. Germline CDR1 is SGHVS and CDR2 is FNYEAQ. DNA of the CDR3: TGTGCCAGCACCCTTAGGAGCGGGGGGGCTGAGACCCAGTACTTC. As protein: CASTLRSGGAETQYF. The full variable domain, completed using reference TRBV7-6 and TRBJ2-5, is GAGVSQSPRYKVTKRGQDVALRCDPISGHVSLYWYRQALGQGPEFLTYFNYEAQQDKSGLPNDRFSAERPEGSISTLTIQRTEQRDSAMYRCASTLRSGGAETQYFGPGTRLLVL.

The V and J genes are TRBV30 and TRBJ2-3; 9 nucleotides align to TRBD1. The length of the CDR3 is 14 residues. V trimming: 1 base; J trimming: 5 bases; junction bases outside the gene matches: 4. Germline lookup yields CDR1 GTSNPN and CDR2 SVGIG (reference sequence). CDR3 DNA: TGTGCCTGGAGTGAGGACAGGGGCAGAGATACGCAGTATTTT. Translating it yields CAWSEDRGRDTQYF.

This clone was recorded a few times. The CDR3 here is CASSTRQGAGEQYF. CDR3 DNA: TGTGCCAGCAGCACCCGACAGGGGGCTGGAGAGCAGTACTTC. This rearrangement joins TRBV7-9 to TRBJ2-7, with 10 bases matching TRBD1. CDR1 and CDR2 (germline): SEHNR, FQNEAQ (reference sequence). The CDR3 runs to 14 residues. V lost 5 bases, J lost 7 bases, and 8 bases stayed unmatched.